These T cell receptor beta chains were read from a single sample in a study of post-analysis software for immune sequencing data. Via MiXCR, TCRdb re-called the PCR reads, giving one row per CDR3 protein. Of around 500,000 distinct CDR3 sequences in the sample, approximately 34% were seen once. The sequenced material came from blood. These receptors were taken from a girl aged 2 to 17 with multiple sclerosis. The CDR3 runs from the conserved cysteine through the conserved F or W. The order of the fields is CDR3 protein, CDR3 DNA, J gene, V gene, clone size, D gene. The D gene is left open where the match is weak. A row's size may be missing; if present it is once, few, many or a size class.

CDR3aa: CASSFTEGEQYF; CDR3nt: TGTGCCAGCAGTTTTACCGAGGGAGAGCAGTACTTC; j_gene: TRBJ2-7; v_gene: TRBV12-3/TRBV12-4; abundance: NA; d_gene: NA
CDR3aa: CASSVVGGYGDTF; CDR3nt: TGTGCCAGCAGCGTAGTAGGGGGCTATGGCGACACCTTC; j_gene: TRBJ1-2; v_gene: TRBV9; abundance: NA; d_gene: TRBD1
CDR3aa: CASSQGDEAGQPQHF; CDR3nt: TGTGCCAGCAGCCAAGGTGACGAGGCGGGTCAGCCCCAGCATTTT; j_gene: TRBJ1-5; v_gene: TRBV4-2; abundance: few; d_gene: NA
CDR3aa: CASSQGQNYGYTF; CDR3nt: TGCGCCAGCAGCCAGGGACAGAACTATGGCTACACCTTC; j_gene: TRBJ1-2; v_gene: TRBV4-1; abundance: many; d_gene: TRBD1
CDR3aa: CASSLEAYTDTQYF; CDR3nt: TGCGCCAGCAGCTTGGAAGCCTACACAGATACGCAGTATTTT; j_gene: TRBJ2-3; v_gene: TRBV5-1; abundance: NA; d_gene: NA
CDR3aa: CASSYHGTSGELFF; CDR3nt: TGTGCCAGCAGTTACCATGGGACATCCGGGGAGCTGTTTTTT; j_gene: TRBJ2-2; v_gene: TRBV6-5; abundance: NA; d_gene: NA
CDR3aa: CSARRGPIGEAFF; CDR3nt: TGCAGTGCTAGGAGGGGTCCGATAGGTGAAGCTTTCTTT; j_gene: TRBJ1-1; v_gene: TRBV20-1; abundance: NA; d_gene: NA
CDR3aa: CASNYGTRRSETQYF; CDR3nt: TGTGCCAGCAATTACGGGACCCGGCGCAGCGAGACCCAGTACTTC; j_gene: TRBJ2-5; v_gene: TRBV6-1; abundance: NA; d_gene: NA
CDR3aa: CATSAPDRPIETQYF; CDR3nt: TGTGCCACCAGCGCCCCGGACAGGCCCATTGAGACCCAGTACTTC; j_gene: TRBJ2-5; v_gene: TRBV15; abundance: NA; d_gene: TRBD1
CDR3aa: CASSPRGVRTDTQYF; CDR3nt: TGTGCCAGCTCACCAAGAGGGGTTCGCACAGATACGCAGTATTTT; j_gene: TRBJ2-3; v_gene: TRBV18; abundance: NA; d_gene: NA
CDR3aa: CASSLARGRSYGYTF; CDR3nt: TGTGCCAGCAGTTTAGCGCGAGGCAGAAGCTATGGCTACACCTTC; j_gene: TRBJ1-2; v_gene: TRBV12-3/TRBV12-4; abundance: few; d_gene: NA
CDR3aa: CASRWATGNTGELFF; CDR3nt: TGCGCCAGCCGCTGGGCGACGGGGAACACCGGGGAGCTGTTTTTT; j_gene: TRBJ2-2; v_gene: TRBV5-1; abundance: NA; d_gene: NA
CDR3aa: CASSSIPGQGVNEQFF; CDR3nt: TGTGCTAGCAGCTCGATCCCGGGACAGGGGGTCAATGAGCAGTTCTTC; j_gene: TRBJ2-1; v_gene: TRBV7-7; abundance: NA; d_gene: TRBD1
CDR3aa: CASSLTGTGGINEQFF; CDR3nt: TGTGCCAGCAGCTTAACCGGGACCGGAGGGATCAATGAGCAGTTCTTC; j_gene: TRBJ2-1; v_gene: TRBV11-2; abundance: few; d_gene: NA
CDR3aa: CATSDAGLANQPQHF; CDR3nt: TGTGCCACCAGTGACGCGGGACTCGCCAATCAGCCCCAGCATTTT; j_gene: TRBJ1-5; v_gene: TRBV24-1; abundance: once; d_gene: NA
CDR3aa: CASRGLNDPGANVLTF; CDR3nt: TGCGCCAGCAGGGGCCTTAACGACCCTGGGGCCAACGTCCTGACTTTC; j_gene: TRBJ2-6; v_gene: TRBV5-1; abundance: few; d_gene: NA
CDR3aa: CASSFGTSGVKSISLEQFF; CDR3nt: TGTGCCAGCAGTTTCGGGACTAGCGGGGTAAAATCGATAAGTCTTGAGCAGTTCTTC; j_gene: TRBJ2-1; v_gene: TRBV12-3/TRBV12-4; abundance: many; d_gene: TRBD2
CDR3aa: CSAEQGSRRNEQFF; CDR3nt: TGCAGTGCTGAACAGGGGTCGCGAAGAAATGAGCAGTTCTTC; j_gene: TRBJ2-1; v_gene: TRBV20-1; abundance: NA; d_gene: TRBD1
CDR3aa: CASSFLGQGSPNYGYTF; CDR3nt: TGCGCCAGCAGCTTCCTGGGACAGGGGTCTCCTAACTATGGCTACACCTTC; j_gene: TRBJ1-2; v_gene: TRBV5-1; abundance: NA; d_gene: TRBD1
CDR3aa: CAISELWGNTYEQYF; CDR3nt: TGTGCCATCAGTGAGTTGTGGGGGAACACCTACGAGCAGTACTTC; j_gene: TRBJ2-7; v_gene: TRBV10-3; abundance: NA; d_gene: NA